This passage covers 16 T cell receptor beta chains from one sample sequenced in a study of PD-1 blockade in classical Hodgkin lymphoma. Assay: immunoSEQ multiplex PCR; the TCRdb copy retains only in-frame clones and omits some. The sample holds tens of thousands of clones, 60% to 80% seen once. Stated time point: cycle 4 day 1 (C4D1), after five to seven weeks of nivolumab. Each patient's relapse followed autologous stem cell transplantation, and brentuximab vedotin exposure varied. The sequencing here drew on peripheral blood mononuclear cells (PBMCs), taken before the fourth cycle of nivolumab. The source is a human donor with classical Hodgkin lymphoma.

The V gene is TRBV6-1, the J gene TRBJ2-7; D is perhaps TRBD1 (7 bases). The CDR3 runs to 12 residues. Trimming left V 10 bases short and J 3 bases short, with 13 bases between. Germline assignment: CDR1 MNHNS and CDR2 SASEGT. The CDR3 is CAIRRDSYEQYF. In nucleotides, the CDR3 is TGTGCCATCAGGCGGGACAGCTACGAGCAGTACTTC.

This clone was seen only a few times. The chain is built from TRBV5-1 and TRBJ2-7; D not resolved. Per the germline V gene, CDR1 is SGHRS and CDR2 is YFSETQ. The CDR3 consists of 13 residues. V was cut by 1 base and J by 4 bases, with 9 bases left in between. Written as DNA, the CDR3 is TGCGCCAGCAGCTTGAAAGGGCCATACGAGCAGTACTTC. It encodes CASSLKGPYEQYF.

This rearrangement joins TRBV6-1 to TRBJ2-1, with TRBD1 matching over 9 bases. This CDR3 is built from 15 residues. V lost 8 bases, J lost 4 bases, and 9 bases stayed unmatched. Per germline, CDR1 MNHNS and CDR2 SASEGT. The CDR3 loop is CASLIDRGFYNEQFF. The CDR3 DNA is TGTGCCAGCCTCATCGACAGGGGGTTTTACAATGAGCAGTTCTTC.

The chain carries TRBV9 and TRBJ1-4; D is possibly TRBD1 (6 bases). The CDR3 is 13 residues long. Trimming took off 0 bases at V and 8 bases at J, with 8 bases between the two ends. Germline-derived CDR1 and CDR2 are SGDLS and YYNGEE. CDR3 nucleotide sequence: TGTGCCAGCAGCGTAGAACAGGGCGAAAAACTGTTTTTT. It yields the protein CASSVEQGEKLFF.

This clone has just one count. The CDR3 region is CASSTTYLGLNTEAFF. The CDR3 DNA sequence: TGTGCCAGTAGTACCACCTACCTGGGTTTGAACACTGAAGCTTTCTTT. V gene TRBV19 combines with J gene TRBJ1-1; D unresolved. CDR1 LNHDA and CDR2 SQIVND come from the germline V gene (reference sequence). The CDR3 loop spans 16 amino acids. V lost 4 bases, J lost 0 bases, and 15 bases lay in between.

The CDR3 region is CASSFTGVNGIYYGYTF. The CDR3 nucleotides read TGTGCCAGCAGTTTTACAGGGGTTAACGGAATCTACTATGGCTACACCTTC. This chain connects TRBV28 to TRBJ1-2, with TRBD1 identical over 7 bases. V lost 3 bases to trimming and J lost 3 bases; unmatched junction nucleotides: 13. This CDR3 has 17 amino acids. Germline V gene data show CDR1 as MDHEN and CDR2 as SYDVKM.

The genes are TRBV5-6 and TRBJ2-5, with 13 bases fitting TRBD2. This CDR3 has 18 amino acids. Germline loops: CDR1 SGHDT, CDR2 YYEEEE. With V trimmed by 2 bases and J by 5 bases, 12 bases remained unmatched. The CDR3 nucleotides are TGTGCCAGCAGCTTCTTTGGACTAGCGGGAGTGAGGCGGGAGACCCAGTACTTC. It codes for CASSFFGLAGVRRETQYF.

This rearrangement joins TRBV27 to TRBJ1-2; possibly TRBD1 for D (6 bases). Per the germline V gene, CDR1 is MNHEY and CDR2 is SMNVEV (reference sequence). V was shortened by 5 bases and J by 4 bases, with 17 bases between the two germline ends. This CDR3 is built from 15 residues. Here the CDR3 reads CASSPFSTGTYGYTF. CDR3 bases: TGTGCCAGCAGTCCCTTCAGCACAGGGACCTATGGCTACACCTTC.

The gene calls are TRBV4-2 and TRBJ2-7; D is perhaps TRBD1 (9 bases). Germline CDR1 and CDR2: LGHNA and YNFKEQ. This CDR3 has 21 amino acids. Trimming stripped 3 bases from V and 3 bases from J, with 33 bases between. CDR3 protein: CASSHPQGAAAGGQRGYEQYF. The DNA for the CDR3 is TGTGCCAGCAGCCACCCACAGGGGGCGGCGGCGGGGGGCCAAAGAGGCTACGAGCAGTACTTC.

This clone has only a few counts. The chain links TRBV27 to TRBJ2-7; TRBD1 is a possible D gene (5 bases). Germline V gives CDR1 MNHEY, CDR2 SMNVEV (reference sequence). This CDR3 contains 14 residues. V was pared by 2 bases and J by 2 bases, with 10 bases between. Here the CDR3 DNA reads TGTGCCAGCAGTTTAGACAGCTACACCTACGAGCAGTACTTC. Its protein is CASSLDSYTYEQYF.

V and J are TRBV2 and TRBJ1-3; unclear D gene. Germline loops: CDR1 SNHLY, CDR2 FYNNEI. With 1 base removed from V and 0 bases from J, the gap between germline ends came to 10 bases. The CDR3 spans 16 residues. The CDR3 nucleotides are TGTGCCAGCAGTGAAGTCGGATCTTTCTCTGGAAACACCATATATTTT. Translating gives CASSEVGSFSGNTIYF.

The chain combines TRBV10-2 with TRBJ2-4; D not resolved. V lost 4 bases and J lost 6, with 7 bases in between. The CDR3 consists of 12 residues. CDR1 and CDR2 from the germline V gene are WSHSY and SAAADI. In DNA, the CDR3 is TGCGCCAGCAGTGCAGGTCCAAACATTCAGTACTTC. Its translation is CASSAGPNIQYF.

The V call is TRBV10-3, the J call TRBJ2-1, with 15 bases aligning to TRBD2. V dropped 8 bases and J dropped 1; count of bases not matched to a gene: 6. The CDR3 sequence is 17 residues long. Germline CDR1 reads ENHRY; CDR2 reads SYGVKD. The CDR3 sequence is CAIRTSGGARSYNEQFF. The CDR3 nucleotides are TGTGCCATCCGGACTAGCGGGGGGGCCCGTTCCTACAATGAGCAGTTCTTC.

The count of this clone is one. The CDR3 DNA reads as TGTGCCTGGAGCCAGGGGACCTATGGCTACACCTTC. Its translation: CAWSQGTYGYTF. The chain has TRBV30 and TRBJ1-2; perhaps TRBD1 as D (6 bases). The germline V and J ends were trimmed by 3 bases and 4 bases, with 9 bases remaining between them. This CDR3 is 12 amino acids long. CDR1 is GTSNPN, CDR2 SVGIG, per germline (reference sequence).

V and J are TRBV29-1 and TRBJ1-1, with D hard to call. The germline gives CDR1 SQVTM, CDR2 ANQGSEA. V lost 1 base and J lost 4, with 10 bases in between. The CDR3 runs 13 residues. DNA for the CDR3: TGCAGCGTTGAAGTCGGCCATGGCACTGAAGCTTTCTTT. Protein: CSVEVGHGTEAFF.

The V and J genes are TRBV10-3 and TRBJ1-6; D remains unclear. The V and J ends lost 6 bases and 5 bases respectively, with 5 bases between them. The CDR3 spans 12 residues. CDR1 and CDR2 from the germline V gene are ENHRY and SYGVKD. The CDR3 nucleotides are TGTGCCATCAGCCCCAATAATTCACCCCTCCACTTT. This gives the protein CAISPNNSPLHF.